A selection of T cell receptor beta chains follows, all from one sample in a study of T cell responses to AZD1222 COVID-19 vaccine. The table came from immunoSEQ multiplex PCR; TCRdb's copy has only in-frame clones and leaves some out. The sample comprises about 120,000 clones, more than 85% of which are singletons, and 6% to 8.5% rests with the top ten. Sequenced material: peripheral blood, taken 28 days after the second AZD1222 dose. The receptor source for this set is an adult who received the AZD1222 COVID-19 vaccine. CDR3s include the opening cysteine and the closing phenylalanine or tryptophan. A D gene is named only where the DNA matches it firmly. The size of a clone is reported for some rows only, either as once, few or many, or as a class for expanded clones.

abundance,d_gene,v_gene,j_gene,CDR3aa,CDR3nt
-,TRBD1,TRBV30,TRBJ1-6,CAERGQGVSPLHF,TGTGCCGAGCGGGGACAGGGAGTTTCACCCCTCCACTTT
-,-,TRBV18,TRBJ2-7,CASSPGALLSYEQYF,TGTGCCAGCTCTCCCGGGGCCCTCCTCAGCTACGAGCAGTACTTC
-,TRBD1,TRBV5-1,TRBJ2-2,CASRADRDDTGELFF,TGCGCCAGCAGGGCCGACAGGGACGACACCGGGGAGCTGTTTTTT
-,-,TRBV19,TRBJ2-4,CATTRSQGNIQYF,TGTGCCACGACTAGAAGCCAAGGAAACATTCAGTACTTC
-,-,TRBV6-5,TRBJ2-5,CASSYLGGPQETQYF,TGTGCCAGCAGTTACTTAGGAGGGCCCCAAGAGACCCAGTACTTC
-,-,TRBV11-2,TRBJ2-3,CASSLVMGFTDTQYF,TGTGCCAGCAGCTTAGTGATGGGGTTCACAGATACGCAGTATTTT
-,TRBD1,TRBV15,TRBJ2-1,CATSRADRANEQFF,TGTGCCACCAGCAGAGCTGACAGGGCGAATGAGCAGTTCTTC
few,-,TRBV11-2,TRBJ2-7,CASSPLALSSYEQYF,TGTGCCAGCAGCCCCCTAGCGCTTAGCTCCTACGAGCAGTACTTC
-,TRBD1,TRBV10-1,TRBJ1-2,CASSDWDRAYVSNYGYTF,TGCGCCAGCAGTGACTGGGACAGGGCCTATGTCAGCAACTATGGCTACACCTTC
-,-,TRBV24-1,TRBJ1-2,CATSDGYSSNYGYTF,TGTGCCACCAGTGATGGGTACAGTTCTAACTATGGCTACACCTTC